This T cell receptor beta chain was sequenced during a study of blood T cell repertoires in COVID-19. Across the study: COVID-19 samples, acute and convalescent, were from the United States, Italy and Spain. Sample material is recorded as cDNA or gDNA derived from T cells, B-cell-depleted T cells, or PBMCs.

Germline values: CDR1 SGHDN, CDR2 FVKESK. Losses at the gene ends were 4 bases for V and 8 bases for J; bases not matched to a gene: 7. The CDR3 is 14 residues long. In the original processing: Counts of nucleated cells, estimated from reference gene primer amplification, were obtained. The table came from immunoSEQ multiplex PCR; TCRdb's copy has only in-frame clones and leaves some out. V and J calls and clone size come straight from that table; D and trimming were deduced from the DNA. The table shows 75,000 to 100,000 clones, with roughly 91% occurring only once. The V and J genes are TRBV14 and TRBJ2-3; 9 positions agree with TRBD2. Sequencing was performed on peripheral blood. The TCR was taken from a woman over 75 with acute or convalescent COVID-19. CDR3 protein: CASSPRLSGSTQYF. CDR3 in DNA: TGTGCCAGCAGCCCCAGACTTAGCGGGAGTACGCAGTATTTT.